This T cell receptor beta chain originates from a study of post-analysis software for immune sequencing data. Study results and caveats: Patients showed TRBV5-6, TRBV5-1 and TRBV20-1 among five TRBV segments more frequent than in controls.

In the case of this clonotype: The antigen is undetermined.

The germline V gene encodes CDR1 MDHEN and CDR2 SYDVKM. CDR3 size: 15 residues. V lost 3 bases and J 0 bases, leaving 9 bases between the germline ends. Libraries were made from TCR beta cDNA, and they carried unique molecular identifiers. TCRdb called the PCR reads again in MiXCR, with one record for every CDR3 protein. This sample carries approximately 770,000 distinct CDR3 sequences, about 43% of them seen once, and the ten largest clones take roughly 5%. Specimen: blood. The TCR sequence derives from a girl between 10 and 17 years old with multiple sclerosis. The chain couples TRBV28 to TRBJ2-1; possibly TRBD1 for D (5 bases). The CDR3 loop is CASSFRQTSYNEQFF. Here the CDR3 DNA reads TGTGCCAGCAGTTTTCGACAGACCTCCTACAATGAGCAGTTCTTC.